The next 15 T cell receptor beta chains were all read from a single sample in a study of TIL therapy for anti-PD-1-resistant metastatic lung cancer. Sequencing used immunoSEQ v3. Libraries were prepared by immunoSEQ multiplex PCR; TCRdb keeps only in-frame clonotypes and omits some of them. The data contain roughly 46,000 clones, approximately 86% of them singletons. Sample time point: pre-treatment sample, taken before nivolumab and TIL therapy. Sequencing used blood, obtained at baseline. Receptor source: a person between 30 and 80 years old with non-small cell lung cancer.

This clone was counted a few times. V and J are TRBV7-9 and TRBJ2-2; 9 positions match TRBD1. Germline V gene sequence: CDR1 SEHNR, CDR2 FQNEAQ (reference sequence). With 10 bases clipped from V and 3 bases from J, the junction kept 12 bases outside the gene matches. This CDR3 is 16 amino acids long. CDR3 loop: CAIPRDRVSDTGELFF. Written as DNA, the CDR3 is TGTGCCATTCCGCGGGACAGGGTGTCAGACACCGGGGAGCTGTTTTTT.

The CDR3 nucleotides are TGTGCCAGCAGTGAATCCCCAGGCGCCTACGAGCAGTACTTC. Its translation is CASSESPGAYEQYF. The chain carries TRBV2 and TRBJ2-7; D is unresolved. The CDR3 extends over 14 amino acids. Trimming stripped 2 bases from V and 2 bases from J, with 10 bases between. Germline loops: CDR1 SNHLY, CDR2 FYNNEI.

Here the CDR3 reads CASSFRWSGNQPQHF. In nucleotides, the CDR3 is TGTGCCAGCAGTTTTAGGTGGTCTGGCAATCAGCCCCAGCATTTT. V usage is TRBV5-6 and J usage is TRBJ1-5; D not certain. V lost 5 bases to trimming and J lost 2 bases, with 14 bases between them. There are 15 residues in the CDR3. The germline CDR1 and CDR2 sequences are SGHDT and YYEEEE.

J is TRBJ2-5 and V is TRBV28, with 11 bases fitting TRBD1. Germline values: CDR1 MDHEN, CDR2 SYDVKM. V dropped 5 bases and J dropped 1; count of bases not matched to a gene: 9. The CDR3 runs to 17 residues. As DNA, the CDR3 is TGTGCCAGCAGTCAATGGACAGGGGGCCCCATCCAAGAGACCCAGTACTTC. It translates to CASSQWTGGPIQETQYF.

This clone was counted once. V and J are TRBV7-2 and TRBJ2-5; D is possibly TRBD1 (5 bases). Per germline, CDR1 SGHTA and CDR2 FQGNSA. Trimming shortened V by 4 bases and J by 6 bases, and 21 bases separated the two germline ends. The CDR3 runs to 16 residues. The CDR3 spells CASSSHWGSWLQTQYF. The CDR3 DNA follows: TGTGCCAGCAGCTCCCATTGGGGCAGCTGGCTGCAGACCCAGTACTTC.

The chain has TRBV2 and TRBJ1-3; the D is unclear. V lost 8 bases to trimming and J lost 0 bases, with 8 bases between them. CDR1 and CDR2 (germline): SNHLY, FYNNEI. This CDR3 is 13 amino acids long. The CDR3 nucleotides read TGTGCCAGCTCCGGCTCCTCTGGAAACACCATATATTTT. Its protein is CASSGSSGNTIYF.

The chain couples TRBV14 to TRBJ2-2; possibly TRBD1 for D (6 bases). Trimming took 3 bases from V and 3 from J, leaving 14 bases between them. Germline-derived CDR1 and CDR2 are SGHDN and FVKESK. The CDR3 covers 16 residues. The CDR3 region has the DNA TGTGCCAGCAGCCAGCCCCAGGGGCTGGACACCGGGGAGCTGTTTTTT. Translation gives CASSQPQGLDTGELFF.

This clone was counted once. The DNA for the CDR3 is TGCGCCAGCAGCCCAGGGGGGGCGGGCGAAGAGACCCAGTACTTC. The encoded protein is CASSPGGAGEETQYF. The V and J genes are TRBV10-1 and TRBJ2-5; D tentatively reads TRBD1 or TRBD2 (7 bases each). The ends were cut back, 6 bases at V and 3 bases at J, with 17 bases in the middle. CDR1 and CDR2 (germline): WNHNN, SYGVQD (reference sequence). The CDR3 sequence is 15 residues long.

The J gene is TRBJ2-1, the V gene TRBV19, with D unclear. This CDR3 is 15 amino acids long. CDR1 is LNHDA and CDR2 is SQIVND in the germline V gene (reference sequence). With 4 bases removed from V and 1 base from J, the gap between germline ends came to 11 bases. CDR3 in DNA: TGTGCCAGTAGTACCAACAAATATTCCTACAATGAGCAGTTCTTC. Residues: CASSTNKYSYNEQFF.

The J gene is TRBJ2-3, the V gene TRBV6-2 or TRBV6-3; D uncertain. This CDR3 region has 14 residues. Germline V lookup: CDR1 MNHEY, CDR2 SVGEGT. V dropped 6 bases and J dropped 7 bases, with 17 bases sitting between them. This CDR3 reads CASSPAPQIHTQYF. Written as DNA, the CDR3 is TGTGCCAGCAGCCCCGCCCCACAGATTCATACGCAGTATTTT.

The rearrangement joins TRBV5-1 to TRBJ2-5; 14 bases match TRBD2. After removal of 1 base from V and 4 bases from J, the junction contained 6 bases not matched to a gene. Germline V gene sequence: CDR1 SGHRS, CDR2 YFSETQ. The CDR3 is 17 amino acids. The CDR3 region is CASSLLTSGGAPETQYF. For the CDR3, the DNA is TGCGCCAGCAGCTTGTTGACTAGCGGGGGGGCCCCAGAGACCCAGTACTTC.

The chain uses TRBV4-1 and TRBJ2-1; D may be TRBD1 or TRBD2 (6 bases each). The CDR3 contains 17 residues. Germline V gene lookup returns CDR1 MGHRA and CDR2 YSYEKL. The V end was cut by 0 bases, the J end by 7 bases, with 19 bases between. Here the CDR3 reads CASSQDRQARGDNEQFF. CDR3 nucleotides: TGCGCCAGCAGCCAAGATCGACAGGCAAGGGGGGATAATGAGCAGTTCTTC.

This clone has a handful of counts. The rearrangement uses TRBV4-3 and TRBJ1-2, with D hard to call. The V gene's germline CDR1 is LGHNA and CDR2 YSLEER. Between the trimmed V and J ends, which lost 3 bases and 3 bases, there was a span of 11 bases. The CDR3 is 14 residues long. CDR3 amino acids: CASSHLTGYYGYTF. CDR3 DNA: TGCGCCAGCAGCCACCTGACGGGCTACTATGGCTACACCTTC.

This clone was recorded once. The chain recombines TRBV27 with TRBJ2-3, with D hard to call. This CDR3 has 15 residues. V lost 2 bases, J lost 6 bases, and 15 bases lay in between. Germline V CDR1 and CDR2: MNHEY, SMNVEV (reference sequence). DNA of the CDR3: TGTGCCAGCAGTTTAAGAGATGAGTCACGGGATACGCAGTATTTT. Residues: CASSLRDESRDTQYF.

This CDR3 reads CASSNGQGAYEQYF. CDR3 sequence (DNA): TGCGCCAGCAGCAATGGACAGGGGGCGTACGAGCAGTACTTC. This sequence joins TRBV4-3 and TRBJ2-7; 11 nucleotides match TRBD1. The ends lost 5 bases at V and 4 bases at J; junction bases unmatched: 4. This CDR3 has 14 residues. Germline lookup yields CDR1 LGHNA and CDR2 YSLEER.